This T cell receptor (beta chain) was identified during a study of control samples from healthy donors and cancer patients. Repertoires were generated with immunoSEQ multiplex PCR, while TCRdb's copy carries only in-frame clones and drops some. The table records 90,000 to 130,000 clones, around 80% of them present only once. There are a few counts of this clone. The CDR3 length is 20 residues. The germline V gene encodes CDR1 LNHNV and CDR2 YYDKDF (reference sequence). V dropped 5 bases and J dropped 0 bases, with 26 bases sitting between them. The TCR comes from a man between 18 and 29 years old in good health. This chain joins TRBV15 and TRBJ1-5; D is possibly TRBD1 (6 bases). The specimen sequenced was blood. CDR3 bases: TGTGCCACCAGCGCCGAAAAATTTTTATTTGGACAGTATAGCAATCAGCCCCAGCATTTT. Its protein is CATSAEKFLFGQYSNQPQHF.